This record concerns one T cell receptor (beta chain) sequence. Its antigen is currently unknown. The data stem from a study of cytomegalovirus exposure and HLA in healthy donors. Study-level background: Early released data comprised around 79 million unique TCRs from HLA-typed donors. Study-level points and caveats: Cytomegalovirus association was listed for roughly 160 TCR beta chains. Near-uniform donor sequencing depth was presumed by presence/absence analyses. Productive rates of about 90% or about 30% were seen for most TCR beta V segments in an earlier analysis.

J was trimmed by 6 bases and V by 4 bases; bases with no gene match: 2. Germline V gene lookup returns CDR1 SGHDT and CDR2 YYEEEE. CDR3 length equals 12 residues. In the PCR, 60 Vbeta and 13 Jbeta primers were used. Generated by immunoSEQ multiplex PCR, the TCRdb table keeps only in-frame clones and is missing some. Among roughly 170,000 clones listed, roughly 88% were seen once. This TCR derives from a girl aged 2 to 9 in good health and CMV-seropositive. The chain combines TRBV5-6 with TRBJ1-2; 8 bases are shared with TRBD1. The sequenced material came from PBMCs. CDR3: CASSRTGNGYTF. The DNA for the CDR3 is TGTGCCAGCAGCCGGACAGGGAATGGCTACACCTTC.